This T cell receptor beta chain was observed in a study of patients and donors after allogeneic stem cell transplantation. Each CDR3 protein is one row after TCRdb ran MiXCR on the RT-PCR reads. The repertoire holds tens of thousands of distinct CDR3 sequences, with about 30% as singletons. This clonotype appeared many times. Sample: blood, either unsorted or a sorted T cell fraction (not recorded which). This TCR came from a human donor who was either an allogeneic HSCT recipient or a stem cell or donor lymphocyte infusion donor (not recorded which). It is not recorded whose cells these are; they may come from a transplant donor.

CDR3 sequence: CASSPDGGGFLSNQPQHF. The CDR3 nucleotides are TGTGCCAGCAGTCCCGACGGGGGCGGCTTCCTTAGCAATCAGCCCCAGCATTTT. J is TRBJ1-5 and V is TRBV12-3 or TRBV12-4, with D tentatively TRBD1 (6 bases). The CDR3 is 18 residues long. The V end was cut by 5 bases, the J end by 0 bases, with 20 bases between.